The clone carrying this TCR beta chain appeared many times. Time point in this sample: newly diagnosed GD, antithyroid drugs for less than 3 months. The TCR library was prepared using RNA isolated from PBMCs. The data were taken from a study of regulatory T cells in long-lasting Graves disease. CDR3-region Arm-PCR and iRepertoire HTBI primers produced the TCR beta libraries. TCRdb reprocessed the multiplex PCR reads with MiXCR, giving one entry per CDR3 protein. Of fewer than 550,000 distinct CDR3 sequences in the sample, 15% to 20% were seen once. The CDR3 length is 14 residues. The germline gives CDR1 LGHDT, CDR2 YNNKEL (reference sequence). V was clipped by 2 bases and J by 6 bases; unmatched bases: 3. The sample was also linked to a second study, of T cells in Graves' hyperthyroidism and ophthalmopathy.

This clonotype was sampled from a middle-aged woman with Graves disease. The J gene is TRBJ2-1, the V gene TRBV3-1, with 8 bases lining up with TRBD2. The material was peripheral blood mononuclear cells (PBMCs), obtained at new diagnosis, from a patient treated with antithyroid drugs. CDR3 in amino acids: CASSQRRGGNEQFF. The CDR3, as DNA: TGTGCCAGCAGCCAACGCCGGGGGGGCAATGAGCAGTTCTTC.